The 3 T cell receptor beta chains below all came from one sample that was sequenced in a study of CD8+CD57+ T cells in acquired aplastic anemia. The study profiled TCR beta VDJ and CDR3 using genomic DNA as template. TCRdb re-called the reads with MiXCR, one entry per CDR3 protein. Found here are 200,000 or so distinct CDR3 sequences, 64% of them singletons; the top ten hold more than 45%. The sample consisted of sorted CD4+, CD8+, or CD8+CD57+ T cells (not recorded which) from PBMCs. All receptors derive from a human donor with severe aplastic anemia or a healthy control (not recorded which).

This chain uses TRBV7-3 with TRBJ2-2; possible D gene TRBD2, 6 bases. This CDR3 contains 17 residues. The germline V gene has CDR1 SGHTA and CDR2 FQGTGA. V lost 4 bases to trimming and J lost 1 base, with 16 bases between them. The chain's CDR3 is CASSSRGAGKNTGELFF. The CDR3 DNA follows: TGTGCCAGCAGCTCCAGAGGTGCGGGAAAGAACACCGGGGAGCTGTTTTTT.

The chain is built from TRBV24-1 and TRBJ2-2; unclear D gene. Germline assignment: CDR1 KGHDR and CDR2 SFDVKD. This CDR3 comprises 13 residues. The V end was cut by 6 bases, the J end by 1 base, with 5 bases between. This chain's CDR3 is CATSNRNTGELFF. CDR3 DNA: TGTGCCACCAGTAACCGGAACACCGGGGAGCTGTTTTTT.

V usage is TRBV15 and J usage is TRBJ2-7, with D uncertain. The CDR3 runs 13 residues. Trimming stripped 4 bases from V and 7 bases from J, with 14 bases between. Germline CDR1 is LNHNV and CDR2 is YYDKDF (reference sequence). The CDR3: CATSKDPGWEQYF. Here the CDR3 DNA reads TGTGCCACCAGCAAAGATCCTGGGTGGGAGCAGTACTTC.